The T cell receptor beta chain under discussion was sequenced for a study of blood T cell repertoires in COVID-19. Study details: Specimens from acute and convalescent COVID-19 originated in the United States, Italy and Spain.

Source study methods: The authors estimated nucleated cell counts from reference gene primer amplification. Only in-frame clones appear in the TCRdb table, and some are missing; sequencing was by immunoSEQ multiplex PCR. The DNA was the basis for D and trimming; V, J and clone size are from that table. The table has around 150,000 clones, 76% seen once. This TCR was recovered from an elderly woman with acute or convalescent COVID-19. The specimen was peripheral blood.

CDR3 DNA: TGTGCCAGCAGTTCTCCCCAGGCAGGTGACTATGGCTACACCTTC. This codes for CASSSPQAGDYGYTF. The V and J genes are TRBV28 and TRBJ1-2; unclear D gene. The CDR3 covers 15 residues. Germline V gives CDR1 MDHEN, CDR2 SYDVKM. Trimming left V 4 bases short and J 3 bases short, with 15 bases between.